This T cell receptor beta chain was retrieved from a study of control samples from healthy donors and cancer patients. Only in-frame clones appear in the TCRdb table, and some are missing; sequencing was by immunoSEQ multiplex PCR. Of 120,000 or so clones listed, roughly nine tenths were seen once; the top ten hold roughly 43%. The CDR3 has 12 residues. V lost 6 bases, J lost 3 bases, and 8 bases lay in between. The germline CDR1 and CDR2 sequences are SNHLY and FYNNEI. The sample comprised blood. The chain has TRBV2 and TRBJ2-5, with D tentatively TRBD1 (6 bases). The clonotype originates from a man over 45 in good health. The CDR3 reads CASRWTEETQYF. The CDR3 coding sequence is TGTGCCAGCAGATGGACAGAAGAGACCCAGTACTTC.